The entry that follows covers one TCR beta chain sequence. Its antigen is still unknown. The data belong to a study of T-cell reconstitution after alpha-beta-depleted transplantation in children. Study-wide points: The study traced high day-60 TCRbeta diversity in some patients to surviving recipient T cells and thymic progenitors. The study reportedly traced alpha-beta T cells about two months after transplant to several hundred expanded graft clones. Newly made T cells mostly supplied T-cell counts and diversity one year after transplant.

A TCRbeta library incorporating unique molecular identifiers was prepared. TCRdb re-called the PCR reads through MiXCR, storing one row per CDR3 protein. The sample yields hundreds of thousands of distinct CDR3 sequences, roughly 25% seen once. The receptor was derived from a girl aged 2 to 9 with Fanconi anemia, due to receive a stem cell transplant. Source: PBMCs, taken before TCRalphabeta/CD19-depleted stem cell transplant.

CDR3 region: CSAILLTSGNSYEQYF. In DNA, the CDR3 is TGCAGTGCTATTTTGCTAACCAGCGGGAACTCCTACGAGCAGTACTTC. The chain uses TRBV20-1 and TRBJ2-7; 7 bases are a match to TRBD2. CDR1 is DFQATT, CDR2 SNEGSKA, per germline (reference sequence). The CDR3 totals 16 residues. V lost 4 bases to trimming and J lost 0 bases; unmatched junction nucleotides: 12.